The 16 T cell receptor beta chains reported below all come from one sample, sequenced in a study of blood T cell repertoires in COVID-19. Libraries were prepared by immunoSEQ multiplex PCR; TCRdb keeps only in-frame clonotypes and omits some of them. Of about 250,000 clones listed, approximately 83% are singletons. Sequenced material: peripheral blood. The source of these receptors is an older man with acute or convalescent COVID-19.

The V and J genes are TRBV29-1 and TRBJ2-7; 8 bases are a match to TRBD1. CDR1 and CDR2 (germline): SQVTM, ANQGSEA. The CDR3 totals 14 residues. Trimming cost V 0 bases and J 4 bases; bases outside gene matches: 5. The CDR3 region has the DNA TGCAGCGTTGAAGATCGCCAGGGGGCTTACGAGCAGTACTTC. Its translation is CSVEDRQGAYEQYF.

The CDR3 nucleotides read TGTGCCAGCTCAACTCAGGGGGGCACTGAAGCTTTCTTT. Amino acid sequence: CASSTQGGTEAFF. This rearrangement joins TRBV18 to TRBJ1-1; TRBD1 matches 7 bases. Germline V gene data show CDR1 as KGHSH and CDR2 as LQKENI. The CDR3 totals 13 residues. Trimming cost V 5 bases and J 4 bases; bases outside gene matches: 4.

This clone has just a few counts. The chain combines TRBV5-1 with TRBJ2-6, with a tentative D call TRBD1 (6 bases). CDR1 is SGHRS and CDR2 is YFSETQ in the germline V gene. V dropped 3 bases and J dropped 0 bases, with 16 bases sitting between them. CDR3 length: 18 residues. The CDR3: CASSSRGHPFSGANVLTF. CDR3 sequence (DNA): TGCGCCAGCAGCTCTAGGGGACACCCTTTCTCTGGGGCCAACGTCCTGACTTTC.

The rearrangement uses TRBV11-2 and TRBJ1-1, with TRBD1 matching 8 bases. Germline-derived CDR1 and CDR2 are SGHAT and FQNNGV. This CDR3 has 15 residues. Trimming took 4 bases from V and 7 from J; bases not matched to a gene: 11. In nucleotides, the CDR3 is TGTGCCAGCAGCTCTCGACAGGGGCGTAGAGGTGAAGCTTTCTTT. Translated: CASSSRQGRRGEAFF.

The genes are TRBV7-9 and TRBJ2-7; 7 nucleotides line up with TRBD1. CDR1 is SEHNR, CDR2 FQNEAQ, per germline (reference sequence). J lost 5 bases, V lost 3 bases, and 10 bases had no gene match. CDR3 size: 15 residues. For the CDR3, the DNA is TGTGCCAGCAGCTTTGGGGCGACAGGGCTGGACGAGCAGTACTTC. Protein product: CASSFGATGLDEQYF.

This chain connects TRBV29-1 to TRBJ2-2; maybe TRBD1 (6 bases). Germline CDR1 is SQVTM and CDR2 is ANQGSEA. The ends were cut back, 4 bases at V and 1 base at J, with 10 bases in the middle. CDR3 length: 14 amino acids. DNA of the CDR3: TGCAGCGTTGTTCAGGGGATGAACACCGGGGAGCTGTTTTTT. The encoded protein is CSVVQGMNTGELFF.

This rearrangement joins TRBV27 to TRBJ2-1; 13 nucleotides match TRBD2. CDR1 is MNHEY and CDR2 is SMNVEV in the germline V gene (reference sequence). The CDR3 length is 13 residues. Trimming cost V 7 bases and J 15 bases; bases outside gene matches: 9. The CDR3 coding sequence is TGTGCCAGCACCAGGACTAGCGGGAGTCAGTGGTTCTTC. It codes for CASTRTSGSQWFF.

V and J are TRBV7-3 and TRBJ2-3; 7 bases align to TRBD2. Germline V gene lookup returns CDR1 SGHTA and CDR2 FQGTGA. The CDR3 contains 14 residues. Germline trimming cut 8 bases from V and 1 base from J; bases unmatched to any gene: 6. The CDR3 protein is CASALGGGTDTQYF. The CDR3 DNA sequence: TGTGCCAGCGCCCTGGGGGGGGGCACAGATACGCAGTATTTT.

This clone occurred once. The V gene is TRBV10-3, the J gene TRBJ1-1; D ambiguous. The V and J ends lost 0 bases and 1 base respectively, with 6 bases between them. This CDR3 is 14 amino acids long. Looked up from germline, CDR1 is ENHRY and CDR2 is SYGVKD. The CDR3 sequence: CAISESAGNTEAFF. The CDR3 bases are TGTGCCATCAGTGAGTCAGCGGGGAACACTGAAGCTTTCTTT.

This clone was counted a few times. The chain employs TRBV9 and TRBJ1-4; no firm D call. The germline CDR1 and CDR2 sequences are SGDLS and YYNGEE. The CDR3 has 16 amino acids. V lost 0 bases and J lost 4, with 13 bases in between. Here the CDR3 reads CASSVEGNSRNEKLFF. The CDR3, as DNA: TGTGCCAGCAGCGTAGAAGGAAACAGCCGTAATGAAAAACTGTTTTTT.

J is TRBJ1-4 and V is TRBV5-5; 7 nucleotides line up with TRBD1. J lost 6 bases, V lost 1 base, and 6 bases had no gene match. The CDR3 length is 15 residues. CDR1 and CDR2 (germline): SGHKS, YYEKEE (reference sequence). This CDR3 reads CASSLYRGYDEKLFF. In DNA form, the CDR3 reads TGTGCCAGCAGCTTGTACAGGGGATACGATGAAAAACTGTTTTTT. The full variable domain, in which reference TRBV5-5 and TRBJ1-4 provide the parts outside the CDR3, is DAGVTQSPTHLIKTRGQQVTLRCSPISGHKSVSWYQQVLGQGPQFIFQYYEKEERGRGNFPDRFSARQFPNYSSELNVNALLLGDSALYLCASSLYRGYDEKLFFGSGTQLSVL.

The CDR3 DNA follows: TGTGCCAGCCGGCGGCAGGGCCAAAACTATGGCTACACCTTC. This translates into CASRRQGQNYGYTF. This chain uses TRBV19 with TRBJ1-2, with D possibly TRBD1 on 5 matching bases. Trimming took off 9 bases at V and 2 bases at J, with 16 bases between the two ends. Germline lookup yields CDR1 LNHDA and CDR2 SQIVND (reference sequence). This CDR3 is built from 14 residues.

The CDR3 coding sequence is TGCAGCGTTGGGGACAGGTTCACAGATGGCTACACCTTC. Translated, it gives CSVGDRFTDGYTF. The rearrangement links TRBV29-1 to TRBJ1-2, with 8 bases aligning to TRBD1. V was pared by 4 bases and J by 6 bases, with 7 bases of the junction left unmatched. There are 13 residues in the CDR3. Germline V CDR1 and CDR2: SQVTM, ANQGSEA.

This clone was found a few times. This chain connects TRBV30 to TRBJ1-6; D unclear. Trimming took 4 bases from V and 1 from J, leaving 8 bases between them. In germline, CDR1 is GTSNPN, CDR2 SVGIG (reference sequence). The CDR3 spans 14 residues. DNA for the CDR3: TGTGCCTGGACCGTACAATCCTATAATTCACCCCTCCACTTT. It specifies CAWTVQSYNSPLHF. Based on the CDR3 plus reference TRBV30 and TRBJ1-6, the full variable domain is SQTIHQWPATLVQPVGSPLSLECTVEGTSNPNLYWYRQAAGRGLQLLFYSVGIGQISSEVPQNLSASRPQDRQFILSSKKLLLSDSGFYLCAWTVQSYNSPLHFGNGTRLTVT.

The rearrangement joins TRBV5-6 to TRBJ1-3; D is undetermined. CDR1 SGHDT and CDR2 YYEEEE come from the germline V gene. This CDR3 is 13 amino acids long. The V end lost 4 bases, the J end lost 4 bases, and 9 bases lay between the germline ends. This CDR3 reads CASSNTEGNTIYF. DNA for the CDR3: TGTGCCAGCAGCAATACAGAGGGAAACACCATATATTTT.

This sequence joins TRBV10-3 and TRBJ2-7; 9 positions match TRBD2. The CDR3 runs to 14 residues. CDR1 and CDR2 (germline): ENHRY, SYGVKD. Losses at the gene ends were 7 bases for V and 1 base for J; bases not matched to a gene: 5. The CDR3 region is CAINSAGGSYEQYF. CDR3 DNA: TGTGCCATCAATTCAGCGGGAGGATCCTACGAGCAGTACTTC.